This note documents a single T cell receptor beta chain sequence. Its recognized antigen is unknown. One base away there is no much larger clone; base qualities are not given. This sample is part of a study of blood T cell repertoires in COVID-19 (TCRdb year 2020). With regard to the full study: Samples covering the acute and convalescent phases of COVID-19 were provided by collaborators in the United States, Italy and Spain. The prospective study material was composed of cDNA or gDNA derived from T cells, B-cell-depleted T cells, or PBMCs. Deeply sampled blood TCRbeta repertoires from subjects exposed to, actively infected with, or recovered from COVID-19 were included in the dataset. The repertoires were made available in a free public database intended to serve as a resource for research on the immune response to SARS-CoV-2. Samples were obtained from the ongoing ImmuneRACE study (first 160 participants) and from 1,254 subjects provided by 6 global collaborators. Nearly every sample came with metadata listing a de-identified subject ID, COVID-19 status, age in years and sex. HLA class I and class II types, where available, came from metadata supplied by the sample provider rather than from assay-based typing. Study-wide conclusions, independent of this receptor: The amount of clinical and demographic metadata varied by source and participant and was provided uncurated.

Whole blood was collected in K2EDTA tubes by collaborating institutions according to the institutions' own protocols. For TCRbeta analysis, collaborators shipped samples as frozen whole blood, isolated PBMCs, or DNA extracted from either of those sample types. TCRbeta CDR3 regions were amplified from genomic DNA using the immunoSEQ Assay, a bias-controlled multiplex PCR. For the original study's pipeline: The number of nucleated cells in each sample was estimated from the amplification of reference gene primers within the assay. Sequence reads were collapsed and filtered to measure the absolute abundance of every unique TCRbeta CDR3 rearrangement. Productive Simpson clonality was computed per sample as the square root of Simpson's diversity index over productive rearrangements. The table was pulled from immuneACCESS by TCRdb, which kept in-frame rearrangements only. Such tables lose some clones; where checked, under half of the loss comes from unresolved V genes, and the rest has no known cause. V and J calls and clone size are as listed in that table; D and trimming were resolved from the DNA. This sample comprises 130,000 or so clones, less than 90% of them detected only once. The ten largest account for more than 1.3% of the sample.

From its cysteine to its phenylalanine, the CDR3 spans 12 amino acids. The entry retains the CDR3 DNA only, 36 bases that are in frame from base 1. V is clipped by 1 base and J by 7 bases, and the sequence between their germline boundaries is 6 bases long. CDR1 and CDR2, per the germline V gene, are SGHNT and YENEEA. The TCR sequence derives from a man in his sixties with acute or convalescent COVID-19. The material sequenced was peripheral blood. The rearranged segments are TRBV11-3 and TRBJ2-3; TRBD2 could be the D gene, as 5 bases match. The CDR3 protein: CASSLGGNTQYF. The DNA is TGTGCCAGCAGCTTAGGAGGGAATACGCAGTATTTT.